The 13 T cell receptor beta chains below come from one sample, sequenced in a study of OX40 agonist ivuxolimab in advanced cancers. TCRdb's copy holds only in-frame clones and misses some; the assay was immunoSEQ multiplex PCR. The sample holds more than 65,000 clones, approximately 91% seen once. The sequences come from CD4+ or CD8+ T cells sorted from blood, collected in a trial of the OX40 agonist ivuxolimab. The source is an adult with an advanced solid tumor such as melanoma, head and neck, liver or kidney cancer.

The chain recombines TRBV21-1 with TRBJ2-7; no check of the table's D call, TRBD2, against the DNA was made. TRBV21-1 is marked as a pseudogene. The CDR3 sequence is 12 residues long. The CDR3 protein is CASSERENEQYF. CDR3 bases: TGTGCCAGCAGCGAGCGGGAGAACGAGCAGTACTTC.

The CDR3 protein is CASSNRGPRGTNEKLFF. For the CDR3, the DNA is TGTGCCAGTAGTAACCGGGGACCCAGGGGGACTAATGAAAAACTGTTTTTT. This sequence joins TRBV19 and TRBJ1-4; 7 nucleotides match TRBD1. The CDR3 covers 17 residues. Per the germline V gene, CDR1 is LNHDA and CDR2 is SQIVND (reference sequence). The V and J ends lost 4 bases and 2 bases, in that order; junction bases with no gene match: 10.

The chain combines TRBV11-3 with TRBJ2-7, with D uncertain. This CDR3 contains 13 residues. Germline lookup yields CDR1 SGHNT and CDR2 YENEEA. V was clipped by 1 base and J by 1 base, with 5 bases between them. This CDR3 reads CASSLGGSYEQYF. CDR3 sequence (DNA): TGTGCCAGCAGCTTAGGGGGTTCCTACGAGCAGTACTTC. The full variable domain, rest sourced from reference TRBV11-3 and TRBJ2-7, is EAGVVQSPRYKIIEKKQPVAFWCNPISGHNTLYWYLQNLGQGPELLIRYENEEAVDDSQLPKDRFSAERLKGVDSTLKIQPAELGDSAVYLCASSLGGSYEQYFGPGTRLTVT.

This chain uses TRBV18 with TRBJ1-4, with D hard to call. V was trimmed by 4 bases and J by 6 bases, leaving 12 bases between them. The V gene's germline CDR1 is KGHSH and CDR2 LQKENI. The CDR3 contains 14 residues. The CDR3 DNA reads TGTGCCAGCTCACTTAGCCAGCCTGATGAAAAACTGTTTTTT. Translated: CASSLSQPDEKLFF.

The rearrangement links TRBV9 to TRBJ1-1; D gene ambiguous. The germline CDR1 and CDR2 sequences are SGDLS and YYNGEE. The ends were cut back, 4 bases at V and 7 bases at J, with 14 bases in the middle. CDR3 size: 13 residues. CDR3 sequence reads: CASSSSFGYEAFF. The DNA for the CDR3 is TGTGCCAGCAGCTCCTCTTTTGGTTATGAAGCTTTCTTT.

This clone was seen a single time. The chain links TRBV27 to TRBJ1-1, with D unresolved. From germline, CDR1 is MNHEY and CDR2 SMNVEV (reference sequence). The germline V and J ends were trimmed by 3 bases and 4 bases, with 9 bases remaining between them. CDR3 length: 13 amino acids. The CDR3 DNA reads as TGTGCCAGCAGTTTGTTGGAGGGCACTGAAGCTTTCTTT. Protein product: CASSLLEGTEAFF.

The rearrangement links TRBV19 to TRBJ2-3, with TRBD2 identical over 8 bases. The CDR3 runs to 15 residues. Germline CDR1 LNHDA, CDR2 SQIVND (reference sequence). V lost 6 bases to trimming and J lost 0 bases; unmatched junction nucleotides: 5. CDR3: CASSPLAGSTDTQYF. The CDR3 region has the DNA TGTGCCAGTAGCCCCTTAGCGGGAAGCACAGATACGCAGTATTTT.

This clone was detected only once. This chain uses TRBV11-3 with TRBJ2-2; 10 bases line up with TRBD2. The germline V gene encodes CDR1 SGHNT and CDR2 YENEEA. The length of the CDR3 is 18 residues. Germline trimming cut 3 bases from V and 6 bases from J; bases unmatched to any gene: 13. CDR3 loop: CASSFRSPASGSSGELFF. The DNA of the CDR3 is TGTGCCAGCAGCTTCAGGAGTCCGGCTAGCGGGAGTTCCGGGGAGCTGTTTTTT.

This rearrangement joins TRBV19 to TRBJ1-3, with D unresolved. The V end lost 1 base, the J end lost 7 bases, and 2 bases lay between the germline ends. CDR3 size: 11 residues. Germline V CDR1 and CDR2: LNHDA, SQIVND (reference sequence). The CDR3 DNA is TGTGCCAGTAGTATAGTTAACACCATATATTTT. Protein sequence: CASSIVNTIYF.

J is TRBJ1-3 and V is TRBV6-1; no reliable D call. This CDR3 comprises 18 residues. V dropped 2 bases and J dropped 0 bases, with 17 bases sitting between them. Germline-derived CDR1 and CDR2 are MNHNS and SASEGT. This chain's CDR3 is CASSERFVGMSSGNTIYF. CDR3 in DNA: TGTGCCAGCAGTGAAAGGTTCGTGGGGATGAGCTCTGGAAACACCATATATTTT.

The V and J genes are TRBV25-1 and TRBJ1-2; 7 bases are a match to TRBD1. The CDR3 totals 13 residues. The germline gives CDR1 MGHDK, CDR2 SYGVNS. The V and J ends lost 6 bases and 3 bases, in that order; junction bases with no gene match: 4. The CDR3 DNA reads as TGTGCCAGCAGCGGTGGGACAGACTATGGCTACACCTTC. Protein: CASSGGTDYGYTF.

The genes are TRBV5-4 and TRBJ2-3; D call uncertain. Germline V gives CDR1 SGHNT, CDR2 YYREEE (reference sequence). Trimming shortened V by 1 base and J by 4 bases, and 13 bases separated the two germline ends. This CDR3 region has 15 residues. CDR3 sequence: CASSLKAGQADTQYF. In DNA form, the CDR3 reads TGTGCCAGCAGCTTGAAGGCAGGTCAAGCAGATACGCAGTATTTT.

V usage is TRBV7-6 and J usage is TRBJ1-3; D unresolved. This CDR3 has 13 residues. Germline CDR1 and CDR2: SGHVS and FNYEAQ. V was cut by 9 bases and J by 4 bases, with 13 bases left in between. This CDR3 is CASGSSDGNTIYF. DNA for the CDR3: TGTGCCAGTGGGTCCAGCGACGGAAACACCATATATTTT.